Listed below are T cell receptor beta chains from one sample, sequenced in a study of OX40 agonist ivuxolimab in advanced cancers. TCRdb's copy holds only in-frame clones and misses some; the assay was immunoSEQ multiplex PCR. The sample records tens of thousands of clones, under 85% being singletons. The input for sequencing was CD4+ or CD8+ T cells sorted from blood, taken in a trial of the OX40 agonist ivuxolimab. The receptors shown here come from an adult with an advanced solid tumor such as melanoma, head and neck, liver or kidney cancer. Both conserved end residues are part of each CDR3. A D gene is named only where the DNA matches it firmly. Expanded clones get a size class; other rows say once, few or many, or leave the size out.

clone size,J gene,D gene,V gene,CDR3 protein,CDR3 DNA
NA,TRBJ1-2,TRBD1,TRBV27,CASSLLGSGTGGVGYGYTF,TGTGCCAGCAGTTTATTAGGGTCCGGGACAGGGGGTGTGGGCTATGGCTACACCTTC
NA,TRBJ1-2,TRBD1,TRBV5-6,CASSPPRDSYGYTF,TGTGCCAGCAGTCCTCCCCGGGACAGTTATGGCTACACCTTC
once,TRBJ1-1,NA,TRBV7-9,CASSRTTTRAMNTEAFF,TGTGCCAGCAGCCGAACCACCACACGGGCGATGAACACTGAAGCTTTCTTT
NA,TRBJ1-2,NA,TRBV28,CASRSTGLVYGYTF,TGTGCCAGCAGGAGCACCGGCCTGGTATATGGCTACACCTTC
NA,TRBJ1-2,NA,TRBV7-2,CASSFGSNYGYTF,TGTGCCAGCAGCTTCGGGAGTAACTATGGCTACACCTTC
once,TRBJ1-5,NA,TRBV19,CASSIGAQPQHF,TGTGCCAGTAGTATCGGGGCTCAGCCCCAGCATTTT
NA,TRBJ1-2,NA,TRBV6-4,CASSDSWYGYTF,TGTGCCAGCAGTGACTCGTGGTATGGCTACACCTTC
NA,TRBJ1-5,NA,TRBV28,CASSPNRRGGGQPQHF,TGTGCCAGCAGTCCCAATCGTAGGGGAGGGGGTCAGCCCCAGCATTTT
NA,TRBJ1-5,NA,TRBV18,CASRGRGTVENQPQHF,TGTGCCAGCCGAGGTCGGGGGACGGTTGAAAATCAGCCCCAGCATTTT
NA,TRBJ2-2,NA,TRBV5-6,CASSLRRGTLAGELFF,TGTGCCAGCAGCCTCCGGAGGGGAACCCTGGCCGGGGAGCTGTTTTTT
NA,TRBJ1-2,NA,TRBV6-5,CASSQSGTAGYTF,TGTGCCAGCAGCCAATCCGGGACGGCAGGCTACACCTTC
NA,TRBJ2-1,NA,TRBV6-6,CASSTGTKEQFF,TGTGCCAGCAGCACCGGGACAAAGGAGCAGTTCTTC
NA,TRBJ2-1,NA,TRBV4-2,CASSPLNRNSDLDEQFF,TGTGCCAGCAGCCCACTCAACAGGAATTCGGATCTAGATGAGCAGTTCTTC
NA,TRBJ2-2,NA,TRBV5-1,CASSFGPQANTGELFF,TGCGCCAGCAGCTTCGGCCCACAGGCGAACACCGGGGAGCTGTTTTTT
NA,TRBJ1-2,NA,TRBV11-2,CASSLGLGPYGYTF,TGTGCCAGCAGCTTAGGTCTGGGACCCTATGGCTACACCTTC
NA,TRBJ1-3,TRBD1,TRBV18,CASSPEGQGSGNTIYF,TGTGCCAGCTCACCCGAGGGACAGGGCTCGGGAAACACCATATATTTT
NA,TRBJ2-1,NA,TRBV7-2,CASSLLNEQFF,TGTGCCAGCAGCTTGTTGAATGAGCAGTTCTTC
NA,TRBJ2-1,NA,TRBV19,CASSIDPNTYNEQFF,TGTGCCAGTAGTATAGACCCCAATACCTACAATGAGCAGTTCTTC
NA,TRBJ2-7,NA,TRBV25-1,CASSDISGFYEQYF,TGTGCCAGCAGTGATATTTCGGGCTTCTACGAGCAGTACTTC
NA,TRBJ2-7,TRBD2,TRBV7-3,CASSPRSGVLYEQYF,TGTGCCAGCAGCCCCCGGAGCGGGGTACTCTACGAGCAGTACTTC
NA,TRBJ2-3,NA,TRBV6-5,CASTPFGQGTDTQYF,TGTGCCAGCACACCCTTCGGTCAGGGCACAGATACGCAGTATTTT
NA,TRBJ2-7,TRBD1,TRBV14,CASSLRQGLSYEQYF,TGTGCCAGCAGCCTAAGACAGGGCCTGTCCTACGAGCAGTACTTC
NA,TRBJ2-3,NA,TRBV18,CASSLVPLGGLTDTQYF,TGTGCCAGCTCACTCGTCCCGCTAGGTGGGCTCACAGATACGCAGTATTTT
few,TRBJ1-3,NA,TRBV6-5,CATYYRQGNTIYF,TGTGCCACATACTACAGGCAAGGAAACACCATATATTTT
NA,TRBJ1-1,TRBD1,TRBV5-6,CASSLWGTGRAEAFF,TGTGCCAGCAGCTTGTGGGGGACAGGGCGCGCTGAAGCTTTCTTT
NA,TRBJ2-3,NA,TRBV5-4,CASSSKTPDTQYF,TGTGCCAGCAGCTCAAAAACCCCAGATACGCAGTATTTT
few,TRBJ1-6,TRBD1,TRBV5-1,CASSLGSGGNSPLHF,TGCGCCAGCAGCTTGGGCTCAGGGGGCAATTCACCCCTCCACTTT
NA,TRBJ1-1,NA,TRBV29-1,CSVMTGPEAFF,TGCAGCGTTATGACAGGCCCTGAAGCTTTCTTT
NA,TRBJ2-3,NA,TRBV6-4,CASPGTSGPNDTQYF,TGTGCCAGCCCGGGGACATCCGGCCCCAACGATACGCAGTATTTT
NA,TRBJ2-1,TRBD1,TRBV6-6,CASSPGTEAHNEQFF,TGTGCCAGCAGCCCCGGGACAGAGGCTCACAATGAGCAGTTCTTC
NA,TRBJ1-2,TRBD1,TRBV18,CASAPTGLDGYTF,TGTGCCAGCGCCCCGACAGGGTTAGATGGCTACACCTTC
NA,TRBJ1-1,TRBD1,TRBV5-1,CASSLRRQGQNTEAFF,TGCGCCAGCAGTCTTAGGCGACAGGGACAGAACACTGAAGCTTTCTTT
NA,TRBJ2-3,NA,TRBV19,CATKKGPNTDTQYF,TGTGCCACCAAGAAGGGACCGAACACAGATACGCAGTATTTT
once,TRBJ1-2,NA,TRBV11-1,CASSQDDYGYTF,TGTGCCAGCAGCCAGGACGACTATGGCTACACCTTC
NA,TRBJ1-2,TRBD1,TRBV19,CASSTPGQGAFTGYTF,TGTGCCAGTAGTACCCCGGGACAGGGGGCGTTTACTGGCTACACCTTC
NA,TRBJ2-5,TRBD2,TRBV7-9,CASSHKRTSGGVYQETQYF,TGTGCCAGCAGCCACAAGAGGACTAGCGGGGGGGTGTACCAAGAGACCCAGTACTTC
NA,TRBJ2-5,TRBD2,TRBV6-7,CASSYRLAGAGETQYF,TGTGCCAGCAGTTATCGACTAGCGGGAGCTGGAGAGACCCAGTACTTC
NA,TRBJ1-5,NA,TRBV28,CASSLLQGSQPQHF,TGTGCCAGCAGTTTGCTGCAGGGTTCACAGCCCCAGCATTTT
NA,TRBJ2-2,TRBD2,TRBV7-9,CASSGLAGGTGELFF,TGTGCCAGCAGCGGACTAGCGGGGGGTACCGGGGAGCTGTTTTTT
NA,TRBJ1-2,TRBD1,TRBV6-1,CASGRGPLYGYTF,TGTGCCAGCGGCAGGGGGCCTTTATATGGCTACACCTTC
NA,TRBJ2-7,TRBD2,TRBV7-2,CASNPGTSSYEQYF,TGTGCCAGCAACCCCGGGACTAGCAGCTACGAGCAGTACTTC
NA,TRBJ1-4,NA,TRBV30,CAWGGGLRIGKLFF,TGTGCCTGGGGTGGGGGGTTAAGGATCGGAAAACTGTTTTTT
NA,TRBJ1-1,NA,TRBV7-2,CASSLGRIGSEAFF,TGTGCCAGCAGCTTAGGACGGATCGGATCTGAAGCTTTCTTT
NA,TRBJ1-5,TRBD1,TRBV19,CASSFPRQGGNQPQHF,TGTGCCAGTAGTTTCCCCAGACAGGGGGGAAACCAGCCCCAGCATTTT
once,TRBJ2-3,NA,TRBV28,CASSRLGSTDTQYF,TGTGCCAGCAGCCGTTTGGGGAGCACAGATACGCAGTATTTT
NA,TRBJ2-7,NA,TRBV28,CASSLWDMSSYEQYF,TGTGCCAGCAGTTTATGGGACATGAGCTCCTACGAGCAGTACTTC
NA,TRBJ1-6,NA,TRBV15,CATSRQGSDNSPLHF,TGTGCCACCAGCAGACAGGGTAGTGATAATTCACCCCTCCACTTT
few,TRBJ2-7,TRBD1,TRBV19,CASSVSGTGRYEQYF,TGTGCCAGTTCCGTGAGTGGGACAGGGCGGTACGAGCAGTACTTC
NA,TRBJ2-2,TRBD2,TRBV27,CASSYPATSPRYTGELFF,TGTGCCAGCAGCTACCCGGCGACTAGCCCGCGGTACACCGGGGAGCTGTTTTTT
NA,TRBJ2-2,NA,TRBV7-2,CASSLQITGGELFF,TGTGCCAGCAGCCTGCAGATTACCGGCGGGGAGCTGTTTTTT
NA,TRBJ2-5,NA,TRBV5-1,CASSFRGRQETQYF,TGCGCCAGCAGCTTTAGGGGGAGGCAAGAGACCCAGTACTTC
NA,TRBJ2-5,NA,TRBV5-1,CASSRGEETQYF,TGCGCCAGCAGCCGAGGGGAAGAGACCCAGTACTTC
NA,TRBJ1-1,NA,TRBV6-6,CASRGGGTEAFF,TGTGCCAGCAGGGGGGGCGGTACTGAAGCTTTCTTT
NA,TRBJ2-7,NA,TRBV5-6,CASSFHGSQYF,TGTGCCAGCAGCTTCCACGGCAGCCAGTACTTC
NA,TRBJ1-1,NA,TRBV27,CASKALQRNTEAFF,TGTGCCAGCAAAGCCCTCCAAAGAAACACTGAAGCTTTCTTT